Each of the 8 T cell receptor beta chains below was sequenced from the same sample in a study of cytomegalovirus exposure and HLA in healthy donors. This PCR relied on a set of 60 Vbeta primers and 13 Jbeta primers. Clones were read by immunoSEQ multiplex PCR, and TCRdb kept only the in-frame ones, dropping some. The repertoire holds about 200,000 clones, with around 73% as singletons. Sequencing input: PBMCs. These receptor sequences come from a male donor in good health and CMV-seronegative.

This rearrangement joins TRBV19 to TRBJ2-5; D unclear. The DNA end lines up better with TRBJ2-7; the J call may be wrong. Germline CDR1 and CDR2: LNHDA and SQIVND (reference sequence). There are 14 residues in the CDR3. This CDR3 reads CASSIRISSYEQYF. For the CDR3, the DNA is TGTGCCAGTAGTATCAGAATTAGCTCCTACGAGCAGTACTTC.

This clone was picked up one time. The chain uses TRBV10-2 and TRBJ2-5; D might be TRBD1 (6 bases). V was trimmed by 6 bases and J by 4 bases, leaving 12 bases between them. The CDR3 runs 13 residues. CDR1 is WSHSY and CDR2 is SAAADI in the germline V gene. The CDR3 reads CASSVDRRETQYF. CDR3 DNA sequence: TGCGCCAGCAGCGTAGACAGGAGAGAGACCCAGTACTTC.

The chain carries TRBV28 and TRBJ2-5, with 8 bases matching TRBD2. Germline V gives CDR1 MDHEN, CDR2 SYDVKM. V lost 6 bases, J lost 2 bases, and 14 bases stayed unmatched. This CDR3 has 17 amino acids. For the CDR3, the DNA is TGTGCCAGCAGCTTTCCGACGGGGGGGCATCATCAAGAGACCCAGTACTTC. It specifies CASSFPTGGHHQETQYF.

This rearrangement joins TRBV15 to TRBJ2-7, with D unclear. Trimming removed 0 bases from V and 0 bases from J, with 6 bases in between. CDR3 size: 14 residues. CDR1 is LNHNV, CDR2 YYDKDF, per germline (reference sequence). The CDR3 region has the DNA TGTGCCACCAGCAGAGAGGGCCTCTCCTACGAGCAGTACTTC. This sequence encodes CATSREGLSYEQYF.

The V and J genes are TRBV5-1 and TRBJ2-7; TRBD2 matches 13 bases. The CDR3 sequence is 16 residues long. Germline CDR1 reads SGHRS; CDR2 reads YFSETQ. V dropped 3 bases and J dropped 0; count of bases not matched to a gene: 3. This CDR3 reads CASSWTSGGSSYEQYF. The CDR3 region has the DNA TGCGCCAGCAGCTGGACTAGCGGGGGAAGCTCCTACGAGCAGTACTTC.

This clone was detected only once. A junction end diverges from the germline sequence, so it may reflect a read error. The CDR3 DNA sequence: TGTGCCGCCAGCGGGACGGGAGGCGCCAATCAGCCCCAGCATTTT. It is translated as CAASGTGGANQPQHF. This chain uses TRBV15 with TRBJ1-5; D possibly corresponds to TRBD1 (5 bases). Germline V gene sequence: CDR1 LNHNV, CDR2 YYDKDF (reference sequence). This CDR3 region has 15 residues.

This clone has a single count. The chain recombines TRBV4-1 with TRBJ2-5; 12 positions match TRBD2. The CDR3 runs to 16 residues. Losses at the gene ends were 4 bases for V and 7 bases for J; bases not matched to a gene: 10. Per germline, CDR1 MGHRA and CDR2 YSYEKL. DNA of the CDR3: TGCGCCAGCAGCCCCCGACTAGCGGGAGAATATTCGACCCAGTACTTC. Translation: CASSPRLAGEYSTQYF.

This clone was detected only a few times. The chain combines TRBV11-3 with TRBJ1-5, with no clear D. The germline V and J ends were trimmed by 10 bases and 8 bases, with 18 bases remaining between them. The CDR3 covers 13 residues. In germline, CDR1 is SGHNT, CDR2 YENEEA. CDR3 loop: CAIKSARGEPQHF. The CDR3 DNA sequence: TGTGCCATCAAGTCCGCCCGCGGGGAGCCCCAGCATTTT. The whole variable domain, remainder taken from reference TRBV11-3 and TRBJ1-5, is EAGVVQSPRYKIIEKKQPVAFWCNPISGHNTLYWYLQNLGQGPELLIRYENEEAVDDSQLPKDRFSAERLKGVDSTLKIQPAELGDSAVYLCAIKSARGEPQHFGDGTRLSIL.